Each of the 20 T cell receptor beta chains below was sequenced from the same sample in a study of graft-versus-host responses after intestinal transplantation. These receptors' targets are unknown. Profiled with immunoSEQ multiplex PCR; TCRdb holds only in-frame clones, not every one. The sample lists roughly 89,000 clones; 80% to 95% were seen once. This material consisted of unstimulated CD4+ T cells sorted from spleen or lymph node cells, taken before intestinal transplant. The receptor source for this set is a human donor who received an intestinal transplant.

In its sample, this clone was seen once. V and J are TRBV19 and TRBJ1-5, with TRBD1 as a possible D gene (5 bases). The CDR3 has 15 amino acids. V was clipped by 4 bases and J by 5 bases, with 15 bases between them. The germline gives CDR1 LNHDA, CDR2 SQIVND (reference sequence). The CDR3 protein is CASSTDGRGYQPQHF. The CDR3 nucleotides read TGTGCCAGTAGTACGGACGGTCGGGGGTATCAGCCCCAGCATTTT.

The CDR3 DNA reads as TGCGCCAGCAGCTACATATCCACAGGGGGCGCCGACTATGGCTACACCTTC. Amino acids: CASSYISTGGADYGYTF. The J gene is TRBJ1-2, the V gene TRBV5-1; TRBD1 matches at 9 bases. There are 17 residues in the CDR3. V lost 3 bases, J lost 3 bases, and 12 bases stayed unmatched. Germline CDR1 and CDR2: SGHRS and YFSETQ.

This clone has just one count. The J gene is TRBJ1-1, the V gene TRBV29-1; weak D call: TRBD1 (5 bases). Germline CDR1 and CDR2: SQVTM and ANQGSEA. V lost 1 base and J 5 bases, leaving 8 bases between the germline ends. The CDR3 spans 12 residues. The chain's CDR3 is CSVEGGGTEAFF. CDR3 nucleotides: TGCAGCGTTGAAGGGGGGGGGACTGAAGCTTTCTTT.

The rearrangement joins TRBV6-5 to TRBJ2-7; 7 bases align to TRBD1. Germline V gene data show CDR1 as MNHEY and CDR2 as SVGAGI. The CDR3 contains 14 residues. Trimming at V came to 5 bases and at J to 3 bases, leaving 7 bases not matched to a gene. CDR3 region: CASSPGQINYEQYF. The CDR3 region has the DNA TGTGCCAGCAGTCCGGGACAGATAAACTACGAGCAGTACTTC.

This clone has only one observation. The chain is built from TRBV5-1 and TRBJ2-3; 9 bases agree with TRBD2. After removal of 7 bases from V and 0 bases from J, the junction contained 6 bases not matched to a gene. The CDR3 sequence is 15 residues long. From germline, CDR1 is SGHRS and CDR2 YFSETQ. The CDR3 DNA is TGCGCCAGCGGCTCTAGCGGGGCTAGCACAGATACGCAGTATTTT. Translation: CASGSSGASTDTQYF.

V and J are TRBV4-1 and TRBJ2-7; D is unclear. The CDR3 runs to 15 residues. Germline lookup yields CDR1 MGHRA and CDR2 YSYEKL. V dropped 0 bases and J dropped 2 bases, with 11 bases sitting between them. The CDR3 is CASSQESGGPYEQYF. The CDR3 DNA follows: TGCGCCAGCAGCCAAGAGTCAGGTGGGCCCTACGAGCAGTACTTC.

The V call is TRBV5-1, the J call TRBJ2-5, with D unclear. The CDR3 runs 13 residues. The germline CDR1 and CDR2 sequences are SGHRS and YFSETQ. Trimming stripped 0 bases from V and 5 bases from J, with 8 bases between. The CDR3 coding sequence is TGCGCCAGCAGCTTGGATACGAGGGAGACCCAGTACTTC. Translation gives CASSLDTRETQYF.

This chain joins TRBV5-1 and TRBJ2-2; the match to TRBD1 covers 9 bases. The CDR3 is 16 residues long. Germline CDR1 and CDR2: SGHRS and YFSETQ. Trimming at V came to 0 bases and at J to 3 bases, leaving 3 bases not matched to a gene. CDR3 sequence (DNA): TGCGCCAGCAGCTTGGCCGGGACAGGGTACACCGGGGAGCTGTTTTTT. As protein: CASSLAGTGYTGELFF.

The genes are TRBV27 and TRBJ2-3; TRBD2 might be the D (5 bases). This CDR3 spans 16 amino acids. CDR1 MNHEY and CDR2 SMNVEV come from the germline V gene (reference sequence). V lost 10 bases and J lost 1, with 21 bases in between. CDR3 protein: CATRWPRPEGTDTQYF. The CDR3 DNA follows: TGTGCCACCAGATGGCCCAGACCGGAGGGCACAGATACGCAGTATTTT.

This clone appeared many times. This chain links TRBV6-5 with TRBJ2-6, with no clear D. The CDR3 extends over 14 amino acids. Germline V gives CDR1 MNHEY, CDR2 SVGAGI. Trimming took 6 bases from V and 0 from J, leaving 6 bases between them. The CDR3 DNA reads as TGTGCCAGCAGAGACAACTCTGGGGCCAACGTCCTGACTTTC. This sequence encodes CASRDNSGANVLTF.

V and J are TRBV6-5 and TRBJ1-6; D perhaps matches TRBD1 (6 bases). V was shortened by 2 bases and J by 16 bases, with 12 bases between the two germline ends. Germline CDR1 and CDR2: MNHEY and SVGAGI. The CDR3 spans 12 residues. CDR3 nucleotide sequence: TGTGCCAGCAGTTACCTACAGGGAACTCTCCACTTT. Its translation is CASSYLQGTLHF.

This clone appeared once. J is TRBJ1-5 and V is TRBV19; weak D call: TRBD1 (5 bases). The V gene's germline CDR1 is LNHDA and CDR2 SQIVND (reference sequence). Trimming stripped 7 bases from V and 7 bases from J, with 20 bases between. CDR3 length: 15 amino acids. CDR3 in DNA: TGTGCCAGTAAACTTGGCGTCTGGCAGGGACAGCCCCAGCATTTT. Translated: CASKLGVWQGQPQHF. Using reference TRBV19 and TRBJ1-5 for the parts outside the CDR3, the full variable domain is DGGITQSPKYLFRKEGQNVTLSCEQNLNHDAMYWYRQDPGQGLRLIYYSQIVNDFQKGDIAEGYSVSREKKESFPLTVTSAQKNPTAFYLCASKLGVWQGQPQHFGDGTRLSIL.

In its sample, this clone was seen once. The rearrangement joins TRBV4-1 to TRBJ1-4; the D is unclear. Germline V gene data show CDR1 as MGHRA and CDR2 as YSYEKL. CDR3 size: 16 residues. V lost 2 bases and J 4 bases, leaving 14 bases between the germline ends. The CDR3 DNA follows: TGCGCCAGCAGCCAAAGCCCCGGGGTTGGTAATGAAAAACTGTTTTTT. Protein product: CASSQSPGVGNEKLFF.

This chain links TRBV29-1 with TRBJ2-1; 11 bases match TRBD2. CDR1 and CDR2 from the germline V gene are SQVTM and ANQGSEA. The CDR3 spans 15 residues. V shed 6 bases and J 1 base; nucleotides not matched to a gene: 5. The CDR3 is CSVVVAGGSYNEQFF. Here the CDR3 DNA reads TGCAGCGTGGTTGTAGCGGGAGGGTCCTACAATGAGCAGTTCTTC.

The V call is TRBV19, the J call TRBJ2-6; TRBD1 aligns across 10 bases. The trim removed 3 bases at V and 0 bases at J, leaving 2 bases unmatched. This CDR3 is 17 amino acids long. Germline V gene sequence: CDR1 LNHDA, CDR2 SQIVND (reference sequence). The CDR3 DNA follows: TGTGCCAGTAGTATGACAGGGGGCGGCTCTGGGGCCAACGTCCTGACTTTC. It codes for CASSMTGGGSGANVLTF.

For the CDR3, the DNA is TGTGCCAGCAGCTTTGACAGGGACACTGAAGCTTTCTTT. This encodes CASSFDRDTEAFF. This rearrangement joins TRBV5-6 to TRBJ1-1; TRBD1 agrees at 7 bases. The CDR3 is 13 amino acids. The germline CDR1 and CDR2 sequences are SGHDT and YYEEEE. Trimming took 2 bases from V and 3 from J; bases not matched to a gene: 1.

The chain combines TRBV5-1 with TRBJ1-2; tentative D call: TRBD1 (5 bases). This CDR3 is built from 15 residues. Trimming stripped 0 bases from V and 1 base from J, with 10 bases between. Looked up from germline, CDR1 is SGHRS and CDR2 is YFSETQ. CDR3 bases: TGCGCCAGCAGCTTGGAAAGCGGGGGTAACTATGGCTACACCTTC. Translating it yields CASSLESGGNYGYTF.

This sequence joins TRBV5-4 and TRBJ1-1; 9 nucleotides line up with TRBD1. J was trimmed by 4 bases and V by 4 bases; bases with no gene match: 8. Germline V lookup: CDR1 SGHNT, CDR2 YYREEE (reference sequence). CDR3 length: 15 amino acids. CDR3 sequence: CASSKTGQGSTEAFF. The CDR3 nucleotides read TGTGCCAGCAGCAAGACTGGACAGGGGAGCACTGAAGCTTTCTTT.

The rearrangement uses TRBV5-1 and TRBJ2-5; D not resolved. The CDR3 runs to 14 residues. Trimming removed 0 bases at V and 4 bases at J, with 10 bases between. The germline CDR1 and CDR2 sequences are SGHRS and YFSETQ. CDR3 region: CASSLVGSGETQYF. In DNA, the CDR3 is TGCGCCAGCAGCTTGGTTGGGTCAGGAGAGACCCAGTACTTC.

The chain carries TRBV27 and TRBJ2-7; D is possibly TRBD1 (6 bases). Trimming left V 5 bases short and J 2 bases short, with 19 bases between. Germline CDR1 and CDR2: MNHEY and SMNVEV (reference sequence). The CDR3 is 16 residues long. CDR3 sequence reads: CASSPPRRTDPYEQYF. DNA for the CDR3: TGTGCCAGCAGTCCTCCGAGGCGGACAGACCCCTACGAGCAGTACTTC.